This T cell receptor beta chain was retrieved from a study of vaccination and CD4 T cells after COVID-19. Turning to the study itself: Convalescent donors were composed of six males and four females, of whom two were Hispanic.

The study sequenced cultured CD4+ T cell DNA using the Oncomine TCR Beta short-read assay. From CD4+ T cells that had been cultured, genomic DNA was extracted. TCRdb re-called the PCR reads with MiXCR, one entry per CDR3 protein. This sample has 6,500 to 10,000 distinct CDR3 sequences, with over 35% found just once. Treatment given: roughly 10-day PBMC culture with coronavirus spike peptide pools or control peptides (ViraFEST assay). It was before the COVID-19 pandemic (2011-2018) that the unexposed donor's CD4+ T cells were collected. Subject to cell availability, CD4+ T cells from unexposed donors were probed with SARS-CoV-2 S/N and four cold-coronavirus spikes. CDR1 is KGHDR, CDR2 SFDVKD, per germline. There are 16 residues in the CDR3. Trimming took off 4 bases at V and 2 bases at J, with 15 bases between the two ends. On this clonotype itself: Its antigen is not identified.

V usage is TRBV24-1 and J usage is TRBJ2-3, with D possibly being TRBD1 or TRBD2 (5 bases each). This receptor was taken from a human donor in good health. Sequencing was done on a sample of CD4+ T cells from blood, cultured in vitro. The CDR3 DNA reads TGTGCCACCAGTGACAGCCGGGACCGATTCACAGATACGCAGTATTTT. Its protein is CATSDSRDRFTDTQYF.